Given below is one TCR beta chain in context. The entry originates in a study of control samples from healthy donors and cancer patients. Germline V gives CDR1 LNHDA, CDR2 SQIVND (reference sequence). The junction had 1 base not matched to a gene; V was cut back by 6 bases and J by 2 bases. This CDR3 comprises 13 residues. The repertoire was sequenced with immunoSEQ multiplex PCR; TCRdb's copy has only in-frame clones and lacks some. This table holds just under 100,000 clones, 80% to 95% found once. The chain is built from TRBV19 and TRBJ2-7, with 10 bases that match TRBD1. The TCR was taken from a man aged 18 to 30 in good health. Sequencing used blood. The CDR3 DNA is TGTGCCAGTAGAGGGACAGGGGCCTACGAGCAGTACTTC. It is translated as CASRGTGAYEQYF.